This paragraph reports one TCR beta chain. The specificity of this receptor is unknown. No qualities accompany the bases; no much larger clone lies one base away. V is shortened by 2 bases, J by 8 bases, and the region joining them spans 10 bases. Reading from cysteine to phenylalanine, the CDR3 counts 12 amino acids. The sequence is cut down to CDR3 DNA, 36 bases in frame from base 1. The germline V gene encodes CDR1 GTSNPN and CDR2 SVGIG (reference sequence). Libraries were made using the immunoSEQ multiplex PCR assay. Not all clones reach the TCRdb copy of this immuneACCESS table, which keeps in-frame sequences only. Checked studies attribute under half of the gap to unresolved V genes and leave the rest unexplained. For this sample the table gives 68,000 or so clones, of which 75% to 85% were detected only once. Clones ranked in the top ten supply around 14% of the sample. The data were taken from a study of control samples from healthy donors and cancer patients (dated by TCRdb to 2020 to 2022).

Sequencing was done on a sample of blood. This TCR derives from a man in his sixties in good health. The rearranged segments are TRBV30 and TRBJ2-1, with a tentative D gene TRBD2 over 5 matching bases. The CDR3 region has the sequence CAWSIAGDEQFF. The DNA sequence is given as TGTGCCTGGAGTATCGCCGGGGATGAGCAGTTCTTC.